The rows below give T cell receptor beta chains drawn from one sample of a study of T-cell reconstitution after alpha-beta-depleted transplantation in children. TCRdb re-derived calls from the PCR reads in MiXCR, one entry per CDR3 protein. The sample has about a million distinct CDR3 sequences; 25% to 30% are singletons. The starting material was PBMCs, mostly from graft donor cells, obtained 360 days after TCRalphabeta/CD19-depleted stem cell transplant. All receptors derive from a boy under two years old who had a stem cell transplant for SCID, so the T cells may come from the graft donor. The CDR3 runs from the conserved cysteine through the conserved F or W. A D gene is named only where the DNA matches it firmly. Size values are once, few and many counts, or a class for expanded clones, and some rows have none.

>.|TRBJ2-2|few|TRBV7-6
TGTGCCAGCAGCCCCCGACAGGGAGGCCAGTACCGGGAGCTGTTTTTT
CASSPRQGGQYRELFF
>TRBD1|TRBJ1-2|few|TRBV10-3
TGTGCCATCGCCCGGGCCGGGACAGCCTTCTATGGCTACACCTTC
CAIARAGTAFYGYTF
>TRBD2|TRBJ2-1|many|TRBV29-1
TGCAGCGTTGAGGCGGGGGGGCCGTGGAATGAGCAGTTCTTC
CSVEAGGPWNEQFF
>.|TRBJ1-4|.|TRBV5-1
TGCGCCAGCAGCCCAGGCGACAGTAGGGGTTCGGGTGAAAAACTGTTTTTT
CASSPGDSRGSGEKLFF
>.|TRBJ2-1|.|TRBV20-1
TGCAGTGCCTCGACAAATTACAATGAGCAGTTCTTC
CSASTNYNEQFF
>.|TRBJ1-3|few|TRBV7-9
TGTGCCAGCAGCTTCAGTAAGCTCATCTCTGGAAACACCATATATTTT
CASSFSKLISGNTIYF
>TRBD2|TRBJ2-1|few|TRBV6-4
TGTGCCAGCTCCTTCGGACTAGCGTCTTACAATGAGCAGTTCTTC
CASSFGLASYNEQFF
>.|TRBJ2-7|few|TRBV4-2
TGTGCCAGCAGCCAAGATTCGAGGGCCGGGGGCCTGAGCTCCTACGAGCAGTACTTC
CASSQDSRAGGLSSYEQYF
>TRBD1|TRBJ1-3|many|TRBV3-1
TGTGCCAGCAGCTCGGGACAGGGAGAAAACACCATATATTTT
CASSSGQGENTIYF
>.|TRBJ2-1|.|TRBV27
TGTGCCAGCAGTTCCGGCCGGACGCCGAGCTCCTACAATGAGCAGTTCTTC
CASSSGRTPSSYNEQFF
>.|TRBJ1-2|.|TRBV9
TGTGCCAGCAGGACCGGACCCTATGGCTACACCTTC
CASRTGPYGYTF
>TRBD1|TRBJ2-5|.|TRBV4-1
TGCGCCAGCAGCCAGCCCTACAGGGGATCGCAAGAGACCCAGTACTTC
CASSQPYRGSQETQYF
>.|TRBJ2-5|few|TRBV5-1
TGCGCCAGCCGTAAGGGGGTACAGATGCAAGAGACCCAGTACTTC
CASRKGVQMQETQYF
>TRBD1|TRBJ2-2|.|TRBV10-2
TGCGCCAGCAGGGGCGTGGACAGGGGAGACACCGGGGAGCTGTTTTTT
CASRGVDRGDTGELFF
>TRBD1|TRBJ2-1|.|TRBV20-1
TGCAGTGCTACGCCCCTGACAGGGTTCGGGTCTGAGCAGTTCTTC
CSATPLTGFGSEQFF
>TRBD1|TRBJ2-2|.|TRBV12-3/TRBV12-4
TGTGCCAGCAGACAGGACAGGGAAATCGGGGAGCTGTTTTTT
CASRQDREIGELFF
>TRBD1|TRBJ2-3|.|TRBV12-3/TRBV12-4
TGTGCCAGCAGTATTGACAGGGGGCGTACAGATACGCAGTATTTT
CASSIDRGRTDTQYF
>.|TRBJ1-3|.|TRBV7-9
TGTGCCAGCAGCTTAGTTCTTTCCGGGGCTGGAAACACCATATATTTT
CASSLVLSGAGNTIYF
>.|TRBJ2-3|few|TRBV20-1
TGCACACAGGACGAACTATCTAGCACAGATACGCAGTATTTT
CTQDELSSTDTQYF
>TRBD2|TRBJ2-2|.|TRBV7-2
TGTGCCAGCAGGAATGAGCGGGGGGGCCTGCTTGCCGGGGAGCTGTTTTTT
CASRNERGGLLAGELFF
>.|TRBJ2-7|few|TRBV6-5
TGTGCCAGCAGTTACTCGCAGGGTGTCTTCTCCTACGAGCAGTACTTC
CASSYSQGVFSYEQYF
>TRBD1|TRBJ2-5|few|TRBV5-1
TGCGCCAGCAGCTTGAGGGGGACAGGCTCTCTCCAAGAGACCCAGTACTTC
CASSLRGTGSLQETQYF
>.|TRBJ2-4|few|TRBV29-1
TGCAGCGTCGGACAAGAGAGATGGGACCTAGCCAAAAACATTCAGTACTTC
CSVGQERWDLAKNIQYF
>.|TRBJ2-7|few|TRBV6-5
TGTGCCAGCAGTTATTCATTGCTGGCGTACGAGCAGTACTTC
CASSYSLLAYEQYF
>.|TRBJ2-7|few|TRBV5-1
TGCGCCAGCAGCTTGTTCCCCGGAGGGTCGACCTACGAGCAGTACTTC
CASSLFPGGSTYEQYF
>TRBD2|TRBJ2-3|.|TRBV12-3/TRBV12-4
TGTGCCAGCAGACCGGGACTACCCTCGTTTGATACGCAGTATTTT
CASRPGLPSFDTQYF